The present T cell receptor beta chain was sequenced within a study of T cell responses to AZD1222 COVID-19 vaccine (dated by TCRdb to about 2021). In the study overall: Because spike-specific TCR depth and breadth did not differ between the two schedules, AZD1222 recipients who got a second dose at roughly 4 weeks were pooled with those who got a second dose at roughly 12 weeks. TCR sequencing was performed for roughly 250 trial participants, of whom some 200 were given two doses of AZD1222 and around 25 were given two doses of MenACWY control vaccine. Trial participants were enrolled by age into 18-55, 56-69 and 70-plus year subgroups, with 148, 28 and 57 TCR-sequenced participants respectively. Study-wide findings and limitations: CD4 TCRs associated with the vaccine covered the entire spike protein, and the dominant responses were in regions 160-218 and 743-854. Participants were mostly white British, with more females than males. The authors suggested clonal diversity may have been underestimated. The 56-69-year group was small, and its depth increase did not reach significance, likely because of low power. Conclusions about previously exposed vaccinees are limited because only five to seven AZD1222 recipients were SARS-CoV-2 seropositive at baseline. Epitopes outside the regions mutated in the B.1.351 and B.1.1.7 variants were reportedly recognized by nearly half of the unique spike-specific TCRs. A significant rise in spike-specific TCR breadth and depth was observed after two AZD1222 doses relative to day 0 and relative to MenACWY recipients. No day 14 peak-response samples were available, so repertoires were characterized only after the peak T cell response.

The germline V gene (reference sequence) yields SEHNR for CDR1 and FQNEAQ for CDR2. Trimming takes 1 base from V and 5 bases from J, and the germline ends sit 8 bases apart. The CDR3 sequence holds 13 residues, the cysteine and phenylalanine included. Only the CDR3 DNA stays, 39 bases, in frame from base 1. To note about this clone: Its antigen remains unidentified. Base-call qualities are not available, and no considerably larger clone is one nucleotide away. Other DNA sequences in this specimen translate into the identical CDR3.

The CDR3 regions of human TCRbeta chains were analyzed by immunosequencing. The source study handled its data this way. Repertoire TCRs were checked for matches against a reference library of SARS-CoV-2-specific TCRs that had been generated using the MIRA antigen-specificity platform. Breadth was defined as the fraction of unique TCRs that were SARS-CoV-2-associated. Depth was defined as the fraction of total T cells that were SARS-CoV-2-associated. Using the MIRA data, each spike-specific TCR was assigned both to the spike region to which the TCR was reactive and to a CD4 or CD8 class. Log10-transformed breadth and depth values were compared by one-way ANOVA with Sidak's multiple comparisons tests. This is the immuneACCESS table as TCRdb keeps it, with only in-frame sequences that have V and J called. A part of the clones is gone; compared with another copy, unresolved V genes explain less than half, and the rest is unexplained. V and J calls and clone size are copied from that table; D and trimming were computed from the DNA. The sample records about 150,000 clones, about 88% of which are singletons. Approximately 17% of the sample comes from the top ten.

According to the study, the label for this sample's time point signals: baseline before first vaccination. The vaccinee samples were drawn from two UK trials, COV001 and COV002, one of which was a single-blind randomized controlled phase 2/3 trial testing AZD1222 (ChAdOx1 nCoV-19) in healthy adults. For TCRbeta chain sequencing, PBMC samples from trial participants were taken at day 0 and at day 28 after the second dose. The chain is encoded by TRBV7-9 joined to TRBJ1-2; the D gene assignment is ambiguous. The sample here was peripheral blood, taken on day 0 of AZD1222 vaccination. The receptor was derived from an adult in good health. CDR3 loop: CASSLVAAYGYTF. The DNA reads as follows: TGTGCCAGCAGCTTAGTGGCAGCTTATGGCTACACCTTC.